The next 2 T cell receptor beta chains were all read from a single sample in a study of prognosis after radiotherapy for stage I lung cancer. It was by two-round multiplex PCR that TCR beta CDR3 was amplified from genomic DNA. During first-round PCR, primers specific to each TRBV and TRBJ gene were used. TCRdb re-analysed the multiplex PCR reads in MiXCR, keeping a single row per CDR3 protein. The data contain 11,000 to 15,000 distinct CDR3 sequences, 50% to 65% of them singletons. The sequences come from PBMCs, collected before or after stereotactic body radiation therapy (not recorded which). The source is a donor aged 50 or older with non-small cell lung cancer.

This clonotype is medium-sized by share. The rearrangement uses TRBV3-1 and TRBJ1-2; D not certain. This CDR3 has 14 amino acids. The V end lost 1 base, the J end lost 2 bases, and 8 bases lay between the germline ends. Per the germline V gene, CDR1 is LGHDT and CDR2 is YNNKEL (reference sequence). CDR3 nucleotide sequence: TGTGCCAGCAGCCAAGGACGTATCAACTATGGCTACACCTTC. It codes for CASSQGRINYGYTF.

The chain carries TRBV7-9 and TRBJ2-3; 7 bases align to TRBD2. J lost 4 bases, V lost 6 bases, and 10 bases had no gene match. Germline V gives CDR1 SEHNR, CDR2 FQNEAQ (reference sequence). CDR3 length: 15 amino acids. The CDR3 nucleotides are TGTGCCAGCAGACATTATGGGGGGGGGGCAGATACGCAGTATTTT. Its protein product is CASRHYGGGADTQYF.